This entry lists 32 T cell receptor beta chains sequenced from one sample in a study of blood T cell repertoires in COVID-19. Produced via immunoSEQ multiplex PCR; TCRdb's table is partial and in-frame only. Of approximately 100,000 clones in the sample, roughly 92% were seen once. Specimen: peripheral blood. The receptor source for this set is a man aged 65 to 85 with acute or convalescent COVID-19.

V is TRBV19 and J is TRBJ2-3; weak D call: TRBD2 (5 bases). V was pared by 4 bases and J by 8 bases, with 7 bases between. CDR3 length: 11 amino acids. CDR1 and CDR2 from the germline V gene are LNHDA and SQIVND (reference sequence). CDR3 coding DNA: TGTGCCAGTAGTACGGGGTTTACGCAGTATTTT. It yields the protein CASSTGFTQYF.

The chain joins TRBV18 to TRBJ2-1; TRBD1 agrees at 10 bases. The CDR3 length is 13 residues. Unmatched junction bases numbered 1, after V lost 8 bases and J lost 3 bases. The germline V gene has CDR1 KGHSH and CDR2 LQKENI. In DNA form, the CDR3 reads TGTGCCAGCGGGACAGGGGACTACAATGAGCAGTTCTTC. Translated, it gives CASGTGDYNEQFF.

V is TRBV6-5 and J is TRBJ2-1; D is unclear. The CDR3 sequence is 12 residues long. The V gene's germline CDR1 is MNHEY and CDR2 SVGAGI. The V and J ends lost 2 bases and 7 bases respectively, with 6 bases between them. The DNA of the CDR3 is TGTGCCAGCAGTTACGGCCAGAATGAGCAGTTCTTC. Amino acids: CASSYGQNEQFF.

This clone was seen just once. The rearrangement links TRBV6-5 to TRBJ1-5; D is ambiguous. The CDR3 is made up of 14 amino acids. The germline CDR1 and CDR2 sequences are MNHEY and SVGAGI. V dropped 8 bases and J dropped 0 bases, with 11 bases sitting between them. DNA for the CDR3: TGTGCCAGCTCCCCACAATATAGCAATCAGCCCCAGCATTTT. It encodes CASSPQYSNQPQHF.

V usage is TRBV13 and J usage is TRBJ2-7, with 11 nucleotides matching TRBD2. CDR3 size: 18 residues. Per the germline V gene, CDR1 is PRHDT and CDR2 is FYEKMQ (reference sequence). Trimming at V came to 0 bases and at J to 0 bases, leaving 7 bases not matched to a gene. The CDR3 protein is CASSLGSSGGPLSYEQYF. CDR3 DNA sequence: TGTGCCAGCAGCTTAGGTTCTAGCGGGGGGCCCCTCTCCTACGAGCAGTACTTC.

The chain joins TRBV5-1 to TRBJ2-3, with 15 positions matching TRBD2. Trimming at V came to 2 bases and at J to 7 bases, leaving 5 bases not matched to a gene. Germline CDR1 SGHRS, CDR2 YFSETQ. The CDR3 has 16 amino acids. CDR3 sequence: CASSLGTSGGSNTQYF. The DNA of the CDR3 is TGCGCCAGCAGCTTAGGGACTAGCGGGGGGTCGAATACGCAGTATTTT.

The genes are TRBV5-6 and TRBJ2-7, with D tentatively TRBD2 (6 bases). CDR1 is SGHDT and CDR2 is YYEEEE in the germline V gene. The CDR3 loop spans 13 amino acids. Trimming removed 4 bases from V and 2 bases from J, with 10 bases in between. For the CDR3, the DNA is TGTGCCAGCAGCCTGGACTACCCCTACGAGCAGTACTTC. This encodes CASSLDYPYEQYF.

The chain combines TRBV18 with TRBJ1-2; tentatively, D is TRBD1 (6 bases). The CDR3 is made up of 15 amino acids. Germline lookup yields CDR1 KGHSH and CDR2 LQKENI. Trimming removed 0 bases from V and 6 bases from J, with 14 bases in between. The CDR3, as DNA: TGTGCCAGCTCACCACCGAGTAGGGACACGGATGGCTACACCTTC. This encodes CASSPPSRDTDGYTF.

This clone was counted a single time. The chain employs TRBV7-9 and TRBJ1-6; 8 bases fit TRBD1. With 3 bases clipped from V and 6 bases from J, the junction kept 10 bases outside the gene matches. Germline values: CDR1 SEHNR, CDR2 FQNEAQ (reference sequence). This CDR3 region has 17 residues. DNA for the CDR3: TGTGCCAGCAGCTTCCCTGACAGGGGAATCAGTAATTCACCCCTCCACTTT. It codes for CASSFPDRGISNSPLHF. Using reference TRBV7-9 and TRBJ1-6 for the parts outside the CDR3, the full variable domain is DTGVSQNPRHKITKRGQNVTFRCDPISEHNRLYWYRQTLGQGPEFLTYFQNEAQLEKSRLLSDRFSAERPKGSFSTLEIQRTEQGDSAMYLCASSFPDRGISNSPLHFGNGTRLTVT.

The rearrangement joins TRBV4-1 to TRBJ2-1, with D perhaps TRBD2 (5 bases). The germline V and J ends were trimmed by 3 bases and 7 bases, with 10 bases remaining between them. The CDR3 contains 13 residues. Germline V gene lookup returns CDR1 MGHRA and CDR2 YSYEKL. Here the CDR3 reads CASSHGPGNEQFF. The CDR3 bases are TGCGCCAGCAGCCATGGGCCGGGAAATGAGCAGTTCTTC.

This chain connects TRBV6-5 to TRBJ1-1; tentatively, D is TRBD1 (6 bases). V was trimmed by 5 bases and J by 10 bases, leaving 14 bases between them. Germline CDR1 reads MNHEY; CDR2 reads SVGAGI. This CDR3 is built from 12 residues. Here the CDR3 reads CASSPTQGVAFF. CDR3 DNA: TGTGCCAGCAGTCCAACACAGGGAGTAGCTTTCTTT.

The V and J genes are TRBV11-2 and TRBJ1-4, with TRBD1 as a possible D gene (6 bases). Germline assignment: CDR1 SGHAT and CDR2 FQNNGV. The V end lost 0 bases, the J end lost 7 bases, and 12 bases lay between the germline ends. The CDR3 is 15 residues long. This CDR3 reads CASSLEGNRVEKLFF. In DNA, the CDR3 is TGTGCCAGCAGCTTAGAGGGGAACAGGGTTGAAAAACTGTTTTTT. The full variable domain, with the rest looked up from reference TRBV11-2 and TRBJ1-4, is EAGVAQSPRYKIIEKRQSVAFWCNPISGHATLYWYQQILGQGPKLLIQFQNNGVVDDSQLPKDRFSAERLKGVDSTLKIQPAKLEDSAVYLCASSLEGNRVEKLFFGSGTQLSVL.

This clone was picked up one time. CDR3 DNA: TGTGCCATCAGGGACAGGGCTTGGGAGCAGTTCTTC. Translating gives CAIRDRAWEQFF. The chain joins TRBV10-3 to TRBJ2-1, with TRBD1 matching over 8 bases. This CDR3 has 12 amino acids. Trimming removed 6 bases from V and 10 bases from J; junction bases left unmatched: 5. In germline, CDR1 is ENHRY, CDR2 SYGVKD.

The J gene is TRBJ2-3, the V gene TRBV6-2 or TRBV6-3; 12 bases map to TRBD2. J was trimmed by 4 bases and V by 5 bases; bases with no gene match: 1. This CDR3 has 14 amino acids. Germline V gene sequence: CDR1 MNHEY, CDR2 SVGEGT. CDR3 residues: CASSLAGGPDTQYF. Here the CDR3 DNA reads TGTGCCAGCAGTCTAGCGGGAGGGCCAGATACGCAGTATTTT.

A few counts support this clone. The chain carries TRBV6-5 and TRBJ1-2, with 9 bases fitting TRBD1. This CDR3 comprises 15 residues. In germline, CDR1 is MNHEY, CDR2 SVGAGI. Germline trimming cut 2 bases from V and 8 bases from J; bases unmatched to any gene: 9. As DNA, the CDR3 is TGTGCCAGCAGTTACGGGGGACAGGGTATGGGAGGCTACACCTTC. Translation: CASSYGGQGMGGYTF.

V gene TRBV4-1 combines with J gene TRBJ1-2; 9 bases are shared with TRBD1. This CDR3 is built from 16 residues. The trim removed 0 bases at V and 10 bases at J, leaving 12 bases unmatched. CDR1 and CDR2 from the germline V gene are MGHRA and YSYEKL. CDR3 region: CASSQDFTSTGGPYTF. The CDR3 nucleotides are TGCGCCAGCAGCCAAGATTTTACTTCGACAGGGGGACCCTACACCTTC.

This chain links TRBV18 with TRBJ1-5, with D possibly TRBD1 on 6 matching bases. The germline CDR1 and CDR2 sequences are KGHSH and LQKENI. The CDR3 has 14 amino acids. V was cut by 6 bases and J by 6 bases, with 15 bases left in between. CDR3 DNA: TGTGCCAGCTCCCATGGCAGGGGAGTTCAGCCCCAGCATTTT. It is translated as CASSHGRGVQPQHF.

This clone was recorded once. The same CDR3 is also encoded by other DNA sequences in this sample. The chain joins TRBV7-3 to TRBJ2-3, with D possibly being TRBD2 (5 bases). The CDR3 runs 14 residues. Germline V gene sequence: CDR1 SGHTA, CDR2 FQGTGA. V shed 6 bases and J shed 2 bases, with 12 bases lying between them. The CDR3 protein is CASSPGLSTDTQYF. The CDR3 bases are TGTGCCAGCAGTCCCGGACTTTCCACAGATACGCAGTATTTT.

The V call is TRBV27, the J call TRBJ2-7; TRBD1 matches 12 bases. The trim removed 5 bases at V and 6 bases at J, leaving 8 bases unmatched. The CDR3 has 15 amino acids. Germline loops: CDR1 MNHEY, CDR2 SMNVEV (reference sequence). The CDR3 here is CASSRRDRGHREQYF. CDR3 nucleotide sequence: TGTGCCAGCAGTCGCCGGGACAGGGGGCATCGCGAGCAGTACTTC.

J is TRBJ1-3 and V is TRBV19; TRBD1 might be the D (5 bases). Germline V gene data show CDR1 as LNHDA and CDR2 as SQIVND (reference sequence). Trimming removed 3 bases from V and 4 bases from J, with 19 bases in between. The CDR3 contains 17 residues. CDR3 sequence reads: CASSILRSTARGNTIYF. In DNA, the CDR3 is TGTGCCAGTAGTATCCTACGTTCGACAGCAAGAGGAAACACCATATATTTT.

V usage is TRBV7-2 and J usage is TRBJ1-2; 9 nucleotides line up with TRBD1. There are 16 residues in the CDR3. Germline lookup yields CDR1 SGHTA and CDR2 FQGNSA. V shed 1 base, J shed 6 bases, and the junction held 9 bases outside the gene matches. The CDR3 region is CASSLVPGQGRDGYTF. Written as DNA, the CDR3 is TGTGCCAGCAGCTTAGTCCCGGGACAGGGACGGGATGGCTACACCTTC.

The CDR3: CATSDTGGSGNTIYF. The CDR3 DNA sequence: TGTGCCACCAGTGATACAGGGGGCTCTGGAAACACCATATATTTT. The J gene is TRBJ1-3, the V gene TRBV24-1; 8 positions agree with TRBD1. The CDR3 is 15 residues long. Germline V lookup: CDR1 KGHDR, CDR2 SFDVKD. V trimming: 3 bases; J trimming: 0 bases; junction bases outside the gene matches: 0.

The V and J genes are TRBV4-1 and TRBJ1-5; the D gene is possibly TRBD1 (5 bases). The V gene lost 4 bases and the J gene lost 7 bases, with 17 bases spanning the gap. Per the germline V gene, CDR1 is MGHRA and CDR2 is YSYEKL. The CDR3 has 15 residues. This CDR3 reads CASSLTQGGGQPQHF. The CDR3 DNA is TGCGCCAGCAGCCTGACTCAGGGAGGTGGGCAGCCCCAGCATTTT.

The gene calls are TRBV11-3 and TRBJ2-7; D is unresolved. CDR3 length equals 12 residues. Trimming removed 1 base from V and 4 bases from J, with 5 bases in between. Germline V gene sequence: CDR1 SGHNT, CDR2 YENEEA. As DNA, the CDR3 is TGTGCCAGCAGCTTAGCTAGATACGAGCAGTACTTC. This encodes CASSLARYEQYF.

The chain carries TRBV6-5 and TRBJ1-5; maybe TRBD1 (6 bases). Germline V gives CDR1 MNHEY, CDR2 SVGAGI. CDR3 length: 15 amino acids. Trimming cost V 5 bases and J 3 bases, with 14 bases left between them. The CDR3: CASSPTGQSNQPQHF. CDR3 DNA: TGTGCCAGCAGTCCGACCGGACAGTCCAATCAGCCCCAGCATTTT.

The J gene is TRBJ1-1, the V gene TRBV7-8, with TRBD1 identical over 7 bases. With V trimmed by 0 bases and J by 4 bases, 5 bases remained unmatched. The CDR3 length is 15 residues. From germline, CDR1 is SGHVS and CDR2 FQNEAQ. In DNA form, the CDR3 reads TGTGCCAGCAGCTTAGCGGTCAGGGGGGTCACTGAAGCTTTCTTT. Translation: CASSLAVRGVTEAFF.

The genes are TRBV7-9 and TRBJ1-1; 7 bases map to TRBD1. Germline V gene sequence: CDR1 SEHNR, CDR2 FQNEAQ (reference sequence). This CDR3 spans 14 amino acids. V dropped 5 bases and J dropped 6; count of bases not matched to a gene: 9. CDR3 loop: CASSRQQGRSEAFF. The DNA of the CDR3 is TGTGCCAGCAGCCGTCAACAGGGGAGGTCTGAAGCTTTCTTT.

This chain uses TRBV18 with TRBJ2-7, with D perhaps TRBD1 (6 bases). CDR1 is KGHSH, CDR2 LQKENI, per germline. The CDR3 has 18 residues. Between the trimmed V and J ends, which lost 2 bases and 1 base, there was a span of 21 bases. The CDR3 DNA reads TGTGCCAGCTCACCAAGAGTAGGGGCCGGGACACCGTCCTACGAGCAGTACTTC. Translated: CASSPRVGAGTPSYEQYF.

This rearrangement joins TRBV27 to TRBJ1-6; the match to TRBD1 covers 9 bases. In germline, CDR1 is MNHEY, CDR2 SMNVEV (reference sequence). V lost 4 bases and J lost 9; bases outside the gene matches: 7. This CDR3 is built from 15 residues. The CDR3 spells CASSSPKDRGSPLHF. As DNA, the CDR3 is TGTGCCAGCAGTTCACCAAAGGACAGGGGTTCACCCCTCCACTTT.

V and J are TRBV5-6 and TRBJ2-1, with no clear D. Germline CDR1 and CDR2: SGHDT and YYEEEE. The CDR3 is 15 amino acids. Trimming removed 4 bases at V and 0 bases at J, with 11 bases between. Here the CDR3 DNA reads TGTGCCAGCAGCCGATACTCGAGCTCCTACAATGAGCAGTTCTTC. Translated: CASSRYSSSYNEQFF.

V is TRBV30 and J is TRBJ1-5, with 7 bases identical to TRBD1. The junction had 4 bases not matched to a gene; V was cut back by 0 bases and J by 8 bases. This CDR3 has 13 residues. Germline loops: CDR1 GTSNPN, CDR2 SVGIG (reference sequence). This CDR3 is CAWSVNRGEPQHF. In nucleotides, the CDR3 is TGTGCCTGGAGTGTTAACAGGGGTGAGCCCCAGCATTTT. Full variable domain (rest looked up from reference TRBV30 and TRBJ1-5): SQTIHQWPATLVQPVGSPLSLECTVEGTSNPNLYWYRQAAGRGLQLLFYSVGIGQISSEVPQNLSASRPQDRQFILSSKKLLLSDSGFYLCAWSVNRGEPQHFGDGTRLSIL.

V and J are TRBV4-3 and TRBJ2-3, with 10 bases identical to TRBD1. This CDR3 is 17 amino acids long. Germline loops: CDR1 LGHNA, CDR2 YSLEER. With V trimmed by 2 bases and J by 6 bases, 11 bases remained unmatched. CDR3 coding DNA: TGCGCCAGCAGCCAATCTTCTTACGGGACAGGGGTGGATACGCAGTATTTT. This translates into CASSQSSYGTGVDTQYF.